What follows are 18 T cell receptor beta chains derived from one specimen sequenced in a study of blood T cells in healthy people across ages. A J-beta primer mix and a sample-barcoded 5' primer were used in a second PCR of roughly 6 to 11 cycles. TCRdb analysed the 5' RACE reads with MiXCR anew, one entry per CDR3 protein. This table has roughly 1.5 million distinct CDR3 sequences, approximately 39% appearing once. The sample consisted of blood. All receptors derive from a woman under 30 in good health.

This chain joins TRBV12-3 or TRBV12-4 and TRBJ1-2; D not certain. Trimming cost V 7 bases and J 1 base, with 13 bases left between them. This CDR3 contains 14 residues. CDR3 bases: TGTGCCAGCAAACCAGGCGGAATTAACTATGGCTACACCTTC. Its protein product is CASKPGGINYGYTF.

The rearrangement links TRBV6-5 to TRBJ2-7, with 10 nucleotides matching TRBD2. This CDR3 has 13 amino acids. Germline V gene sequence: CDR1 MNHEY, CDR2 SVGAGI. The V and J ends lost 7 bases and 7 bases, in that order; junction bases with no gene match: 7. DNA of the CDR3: TGTGCCAGCAAACTAGCGGGACCGTGGGAGCAGTACTTC. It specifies CASKLAGPWEQYF.

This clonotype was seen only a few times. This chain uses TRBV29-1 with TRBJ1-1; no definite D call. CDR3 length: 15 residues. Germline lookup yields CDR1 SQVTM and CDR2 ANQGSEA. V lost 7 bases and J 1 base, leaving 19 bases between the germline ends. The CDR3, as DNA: TGCAGCGCTCTGGTAGGGAACTTGGAGAACACTGAAGCTTTCTTT. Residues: CSALVGNLENTEAFF.

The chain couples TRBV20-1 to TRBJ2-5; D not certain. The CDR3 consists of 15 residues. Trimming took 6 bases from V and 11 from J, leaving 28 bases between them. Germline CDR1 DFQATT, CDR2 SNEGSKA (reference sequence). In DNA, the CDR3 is TGCAGTGCGTCCCGACTCACTCAGCTTTACAATGAGCAGTACTTC. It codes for CSASRLTQLYNEQYF.

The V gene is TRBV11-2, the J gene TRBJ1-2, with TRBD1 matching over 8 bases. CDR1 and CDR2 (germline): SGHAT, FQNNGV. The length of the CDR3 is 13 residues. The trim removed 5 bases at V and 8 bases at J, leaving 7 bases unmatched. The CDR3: CASSQDRGRGYTF. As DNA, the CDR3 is TGTGCCAGCAGCCAAGACAGGGGCCGCGGCTACACCTTC. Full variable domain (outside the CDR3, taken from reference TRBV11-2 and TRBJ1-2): EAGVAQSPRYKIIEKRQSVAFWCNPISGHATLYWYQQILGQGPKLLIQFQNNGVVDDSQLPKDRFSAERLKGVDSTLKIQPAKLEDSAVYLCASSQDRGRGYTFGSGTRLTVV.

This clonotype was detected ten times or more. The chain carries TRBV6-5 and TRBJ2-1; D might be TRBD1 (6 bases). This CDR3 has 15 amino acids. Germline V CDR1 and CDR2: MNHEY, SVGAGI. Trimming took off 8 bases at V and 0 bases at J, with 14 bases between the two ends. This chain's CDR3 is CASSPDRSSYNEQFF. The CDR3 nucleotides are TGTGCCAGCTCACCCGACAGGAGCTCCTACAATGAGCAGTTCTTC.

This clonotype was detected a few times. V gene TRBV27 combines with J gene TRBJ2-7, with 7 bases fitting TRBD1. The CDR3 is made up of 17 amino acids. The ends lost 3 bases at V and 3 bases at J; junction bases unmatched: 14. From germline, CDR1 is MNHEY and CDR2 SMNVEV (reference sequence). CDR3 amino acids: CASSFRTGGLSNYEQYF. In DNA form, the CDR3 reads TGTGCCAGCAGTTTTAGGACAGGCGGGCTCTCCAACTACGAGCAGTACTTC.

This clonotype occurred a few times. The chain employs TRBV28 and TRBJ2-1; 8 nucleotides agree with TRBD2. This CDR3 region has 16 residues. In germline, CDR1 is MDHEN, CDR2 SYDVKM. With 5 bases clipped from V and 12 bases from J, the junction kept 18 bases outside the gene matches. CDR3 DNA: TGTGCCAGCAGTCCCCATATCCTAGCGGGCACCCAGGGGCAGTTCTTC. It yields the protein CASSPHILAGTQGQFF.

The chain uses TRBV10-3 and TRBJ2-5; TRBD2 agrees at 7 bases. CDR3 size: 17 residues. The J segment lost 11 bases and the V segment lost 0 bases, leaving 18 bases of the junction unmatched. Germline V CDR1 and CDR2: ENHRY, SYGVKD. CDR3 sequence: CAISESGSSGLYNEQYF. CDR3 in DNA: TGTGCCATCAGTGAGTCCGGGTCTAGCGGCCTCTACAATGAGCAGTACTTC.

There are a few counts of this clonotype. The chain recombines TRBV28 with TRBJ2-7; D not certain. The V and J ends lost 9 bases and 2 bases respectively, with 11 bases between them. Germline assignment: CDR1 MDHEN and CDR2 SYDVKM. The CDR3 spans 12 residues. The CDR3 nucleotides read TGTGCCAGTAAGACAAGCACCTACGAGCAGTACTTC. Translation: CASKTSTYEQYF.

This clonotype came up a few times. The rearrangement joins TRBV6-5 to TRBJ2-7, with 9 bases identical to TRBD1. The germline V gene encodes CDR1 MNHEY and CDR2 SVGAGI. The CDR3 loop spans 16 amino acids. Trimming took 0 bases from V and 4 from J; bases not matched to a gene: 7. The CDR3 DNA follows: TGTGCCAGCAGTTACTCTCCGACAGGGGGTGATTACGAGCAGTACTTC. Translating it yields CASSYSPTGGDYEQYF.

This chain's CDR3 is CASRGDRVASPLHF. CDR3 sequence (DNA): TGTGCCAGCAGAGGAGACAGGGTTGCCTCACCCCTCCACTTT. The V call is TRBV2, the J call TRBJ1-6; TRBD1 aligns across 7 bases. The trim removed 6 bases at V and 10 bases at J, leaving 9 bases unmatched. CDR1 SNHLY and CDR2 FYNNEI come from the germline V gene. The CDR3 runs to 14 residues.

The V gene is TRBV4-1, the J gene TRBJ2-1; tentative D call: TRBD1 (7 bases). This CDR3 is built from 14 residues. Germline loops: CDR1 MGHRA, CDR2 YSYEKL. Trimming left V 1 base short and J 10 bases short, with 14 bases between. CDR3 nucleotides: TGCGCCAGCAGCCAAGCCCTACAGGGGAGGGAGCAGTTCTTC. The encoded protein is CASSQALQGREQFF.

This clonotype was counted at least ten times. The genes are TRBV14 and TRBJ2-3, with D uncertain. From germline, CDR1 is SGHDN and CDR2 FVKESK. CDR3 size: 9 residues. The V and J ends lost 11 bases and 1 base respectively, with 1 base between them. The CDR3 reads CAGTDTQYF. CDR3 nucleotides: TGTGCCGGCACAGATACGCAGTATTTT.

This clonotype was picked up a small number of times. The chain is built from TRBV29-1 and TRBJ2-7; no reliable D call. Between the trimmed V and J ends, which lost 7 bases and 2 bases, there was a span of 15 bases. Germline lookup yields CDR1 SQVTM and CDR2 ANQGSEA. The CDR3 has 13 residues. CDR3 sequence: CSAAVGGTYEQYF. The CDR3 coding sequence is TGCAGCGCGGCGGTGGGCGGTACCTACGAGCAGTACTTC.

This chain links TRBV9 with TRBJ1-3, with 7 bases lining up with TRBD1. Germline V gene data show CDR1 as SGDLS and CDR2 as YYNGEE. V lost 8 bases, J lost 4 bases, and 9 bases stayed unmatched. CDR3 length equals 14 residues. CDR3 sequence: CASTQGRWGNTIYF. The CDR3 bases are TGTGCCAGTACACAGGGGCGGTGGGGAAACACCATATATTTT.

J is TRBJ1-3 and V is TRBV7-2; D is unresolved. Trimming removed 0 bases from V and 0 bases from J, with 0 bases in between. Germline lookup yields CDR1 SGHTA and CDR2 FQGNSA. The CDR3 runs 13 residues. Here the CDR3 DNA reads TGTGCCAGCAGCTTAGCCTCTGGAAACACCATATATTTT. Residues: CASSLASGNTIYF.

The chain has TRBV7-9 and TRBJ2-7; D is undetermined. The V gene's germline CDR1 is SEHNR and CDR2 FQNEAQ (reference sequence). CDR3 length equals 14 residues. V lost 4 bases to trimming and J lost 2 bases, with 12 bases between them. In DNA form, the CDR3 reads TGTGCCAGCAGCTCCCTGTTATATCCCTACGAGCAGTACTTC. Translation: CASSSLLYPYEQYF.